The clone carrying this T cell receptor (beta chain) appeared a single time. Germline loops: CDR1 MDHEN, CDR2 SYDVKM. V dropped 6 bases and J dropped 1; count of bases not matched to a gene: 6. The CDR3 has 15 residues. This entry is derived from a study of blood T cell repertoires in COVID-19. Study overall: The United States, Italy and Spain provided the acute and convalescent COVID-19 samples. T cells, B-cell-depleted T cells, or PBMCs supplied cDNA or gDNA.

In the original processing: Estimation of nucleated cell counts relied on the amplification of reference gene primers. The protocol was immunoSEQ multiplex PCR, while the TCRdb copy is restricted to in-frame clones and leaves out a portion. V, J and clone size are those of that table, while D and trimming were read from the DNA. This sample has approximately 150,000 clones; around 87% occur once, and the top ten carry roughly 3.2%. The receptor was isolated from a woman aged 60-75 years with active COVID-19. Input material: peripheral blood. The gene calls are TRBV28 and TRBJ2-7; 10 bases are shared with TRBD2. CDR3: CASRTGTSASYEQYF. As DNA, the CDR3 is TGTGCCAGCAGAACCGGGACTAGCGCGTCCTACGAGCAGTACTTC.